Reported below is one TCR beta chain. These data belong to a study of blood T cell repertoires in COVID-19. Sequencing was performed with immunoSEQ multiplex PCR; in TCRdb, only in-frame clones are kept and a portion is missing. The repertoire holds about 200,000 clones, with 90% to 95% as singletons. Enrolled during active infection, Seattle patients were then followed longitudinally. The CDR3 consists of 16 residues. V shed 4 bases and J 2 bases; nucleotides not matched to a gene: 8. Germline V lookup: CDR1 SNHLY, CDR2 FYNNEI. The clonotype was recovered from a man aged 30-40 years with COVID-19, enrolled during active disease. This chain joins TRBV2 and TRBJ2-3; 8 nucleotides line up with TRBD2. The material sequenced was peripheral blood. CDR3 in amino acids: CASSGSGAGATDTQYF. CDR3 sequence (DNA): TGTGCCAGCAGTGGTTCAGGAGCGGGGGCCACAGATACGCAGTATTTT.